The 29 T cell receptor beta chains reported below all come from one sample, sequenced in a study of T-cell reconstitution after alpha-beta-depleted transplantation in children. The authors prepared the TCRbeta library with unique molecular identifiers. MiXCR, applied by TCRdb to the PCR reads, yields one record per CDR3 protein. The sample holds 200,000 or so distinct CDR3 sequences, about 6% seen once. The starting material was PBMCs, obtained before TCRalphabeta/CD19-depleted stem cell transplant. The receptors come from a girl under three years old with combined immunodeficiency, due to receive a stem cell transplant.

In this sample, this clonotype turned up many times. CDR3 sequence: CSASDRGNTGELFF. Here the CDR3 DNA reads TGCAGCGCATCAGACAGGGGGAACACCGGGGAGCTGTTTTTT. This sequence joins TRBV29-1 and TRBJ2-2, with 8 positions matching TRBD1. This CDR3 region has 14 residues. Germline assignment: CDR1 SQVTM and CDR2 ANQGSEA. The V and J ends lost 7 bases and 1 base, in that order; junction bases with no gene match: 5.

In its sample, this clonotype was seen many times. The rearrangement joins TRBV29-1 to TRBJ2-7; weak D call: TRBD2 (5 bases). With 2 bases removed from V and 3 bases from J, the gap between germline ends came to 11 bases. Germline-derived CDR1 and CDR2 are SQVTM and ANQGSEA. This CDR3 has 13 amino acids. The CDR3 loop reads CSVEWTEGYEQYF. CDR3 bases: TGCAGCGTTGAATGGACCGAGGGCTACGAGCAGTACTTC.

The chain is built from TRBV20-1 and TRBJ2-4; TRBD2 might be the D (6 bases). The V and J ends lost 5 bases and 3 bases respectively, with 26 bases between them. Per germline, CDR1 DFQATT and CDR2 SNEGSKA (reference sequence). This CDR3 comprises 18 residues. Here the CDR3 reads CSAYLRDRAGWSKNIQYF. Written as DNA, the CDR3 is TGCAGTGCTTATCTCCGGGACCGGGCGGGATGGAGCAAAAACATTCAGTACTTC.

In this sample, this clonotype turned up many times. The chain is built from TRBV7-2 and TRBJ2-7, with no clear D. The CDR3 covers 16 residues. Germline V lookup: CDR1 SGHTA, CDR2 FQGNSA. Trimming removed 3 bases from V and 1 base from J, with 16 bases in between. This CDR3 is CASSLSPDATSYEQYF. The CDR3 DNA reads as TGTGCCAGCAGCTTGTCACCGGACGCAACTTCCTACGAGCAGTACTTC. The full variable domain, completed using reference TRBV7-2 and TRBJ2-7, is GAGVSQSPSNKVTEKGKDVELRCDPISGHTALYWYRQSLGQGLEFLIYFQGNSAPDKSGLPSDRFSAERTGGSVSTLTIQRTQQEDSAVYLCASSLSPDATSYEQYFGPGTRLTVT.

This clonotype appeared many times. This chain joins TRBV19 and TRBJ1-6; D may be TRBD1 (5 bases). From germline, CDR1 is LNHDA and CDR2 SQIVND (reference sequence). CDR3 length: 15 amino acids. V shed 5 bases and J shed 6 bases, with 14 bases lying between them. The DNA of the CDR3 is TGTGCCAGTAGTGTCCGGGACGCCGTTAATTCACCCCTCCACTTT. Its protein is CASSVRDAVNSPLHF.

This clonotype has a count of ten or more. This sequence joins TRBV12-3 or TRBV12-4 and TRBJ2-7; D is perhaps TRBD1 (5 bases). The germline V and J ends were trimmed by 4 bases and 3 bases, with 10 bases remaining between them. The CDR3 covers 13 residues. Here the CDR3 reads CASSSSGNYEQYF. CDR3 bases: TGTGCCAGCAGTTCCTCAGGGAACTACGAGCAGTACTTC.

Only a few counts were recorded for this clonotype. The J gene is TRBJ1-6, the V gene TRBV30; D unclear. CDR3 length equals 12 residues. Germline CDR1 and CDR2: GTSNPN and SVGIG (reference sequence). The ends were cut back, 3 bases at V and 10 bases at J, with 10 bases in the middle. CDR3 sequence: CAWSARGSPLHF. CDR3 bases: TGTGCCTGGAGCGCCAGAGGCTCACCCCTCCACTTT. Full variable domain (rest looked up from reference TRBV30 and TRBJ1-6): SQTIHQWPATLVQPVGSPLSLECTVEGTSNPNLYWYRQAAGRGLQLLFYSVGIGQISSEVPQNLSASRPQDRQFILSSKKLLLSDSGFYLCAWSARGSPLHFGNGTRLTVT.

Ten or more counts support this clonotype. V and J are TRBV7-6 and TRBJ2-1; D is undetermined. The V gene lost 4 bases and the J gene lost 2 bases, with 6 bases spanning the gap. The CDR3 length is 13 residues. Germline V gene sequence: CDR1 SGHVS, CDR2 FNYEAQ. The CDR3, as DNA: TGTGCCAGCAGCTACGAACCCTACAATGAGCAGTTCTTC. This translates into CASSYEPYNEQFF.

In this sample, this clonotype turned up many times. The rearrangement uses TRBV6-2 or TRBV6-3 and TRBJ2-1; TRBD1 matches 7 bases. Germline values: CDR1 MNHEY, CDR2 SVGEGT. J was trimmed by 8 bases and V by 0 bases; bases with no gene match: 13. This CDR3 spans 17 amino acids. CDR3 residues: CASSYSKDGQAQDEQFF. The CDR3 DNA reads as TGTGCCAGCAGTTACTCGAAAGACGGACAGGCCCAGGATGAGCAGTTCTTC.

This clonotype was recorded at least ten times. This chain links TRBV29-1 with TRBJ1-2, with D unresolved. From germline, CDR1 is SQVTM and CDR2 ANQGSEA. The CDR3 has 13 residues. The germline V and J ends were trimmed by 6 bases and 4 bases, with 15 bases remaining between them. The CDR3 reads CSVPETEFYGYTF. The DNA for the CDR3 is TGCAGCGTGCCCGAGACTGAATTCTATGGCTACACCTTC. The whole variable domain, filled in from reference TRBV29-1 and TRBJ1-2, reads SAVISQKPSRDICQRGTSLTIQCQVDSQVTMMFWYRQQPGQSLTLIATANQGSEATYESGFVIDKFPISRPNLTFSTLTVSNMSPEDSSIYLCSVPETEFYGYTFGSGTRLTVV.

The chain carries TRBV30 and TRBJ1-2, with D maybe TRBD1 (5 bases). Germline lookup yields CDR1 GTSNPN and CDR2 SVGIG (reference sequence). CDR3 length equals 10 residues. V was trimmed by 3 bases and J by 6 bases, leaving 5 bases between them. The CDR3 is CAWRGDGYTF. DNA of the CDR3: TGTGCCTGGAGAGGGGATGGCTACACCTTC.

This clonotype has at least ten counts. The gene calls are TRBV27 and TRBJ2-1; perhaps TRBD2 as D (5 bases). CDR3 length: 15 amino acids. V was cut by 2 bases and J by 1 base, with 9 bases left in between. CDR1 and CDR2 from the germline V gene are MNHEY and SMNVEV (reference sequence). CDR3 bases: TGTGCCAGCAGTTTACGGGGAATTTCCTACAATGAGCAGTTCTTC. Amino acid sequence: CASSLRGISYNEQFF.

The V gene is TRBV5-1, the J gene TRBJ2-7; D is possibly TRBD1 (6 bases). Deletions cut 0 bases from V and 2 bases from J, with 12 bases between. CDR3 length: 15 residues. Germline V gene lookup returns CDR1 SGHRS and CDR2 YFSETQ. The CDR3 protein is CASSLDPTGPYEQYF. The CDR3 DNA follows: TGCGCCAGCAGCTTGGACCCGACAGGCCCCTACGAGCAGTACTTC.

This clonotype came up many times. The chain couples TRBV20-1 to TRBJ2-6; D gene uncertain. The CDR3 contains 15 residues. Looked up from germline, CDR1 is DFQATT and CDR2 is SNEGSKA (reference sequence). The V end lost 4 bases, the J end lost 2 bases, and 12 bases lay between the germline ends. The CDR3 is CSATRFAPGANVLTF. The CDR3 DNA reads TGCAGTGCTACGAGGTTTGCTCCTGGGGCCAACGTCCTGACTTTC.

This clonotype was detected many times. The chain uses TRBV3-1 and TRBJ2-4; D is unclear. The CDR3 extends over 14 amino acids. Trimming pared 2 bases from V and 4 bases from J, leaving 9 bases between. Germline V lookup: CDR1 LGHDT, CDR2 YNNKEL (reference sequence). The CDR3 region is CASSQREYKNIQYF. CDR3 nucleotides: TGTGCCAGCAGCCAAAGGGAATATAAAAACATTCAGTACTTC.

In its sample, this clonotype was seen many times. The chain couples TRBV12-3 or TRBV12-4 to TRBJ2-2, with D possibly being TRBD1 (6 bases). Trimming removed 5 bases from V and 4 bases from J, with 11 bases in between. This CDR3 spans 14 amino acids. The CDR3 DNA reads TGTGCCAGCAGTGCAACAGGGCCCACCGGGGAGCTGTTTTTT. It encodes CASSATGPTGELFF.

This clonotype was observed many times. The rearrangement links TRBV15 to TRBJ2-4; 8 bases agree with TRBD1. Losses at the gene ends were 0 bases for V and 6 bases for J; bases not matched to a gene: 7. CDR1 LNHNV and CDR2 YYDKDF come from the germline V gene (reference sequence). There are 16 residues in the CDR3. The CDR3 nucleotides read TGTGCCACCAGCAGAGATCCCGACAGGGGAAGAAACATTCAGTACTTC. Translation gives CATSRDPDRGRNIQYF. Supplemented by reference TRBV15 and TRBJ2-4, the full variable domain reads DAMVIQNPRYQVTQFGKPVTLSCSQTLNHNVMYWYQQKSSQAPKLLFHYYDKDFNNEADTPDNFQSRRPNTSFCFLDIRSPGLGDTAMYLCATSRDPDRGRNIQYFGAGTRLSVL.

This clonotype was seen a handful of times. The CDR3, as DNA: TGTGCCACCAGCAGAGAGGGGGACAACACTGAAGCTTTCTTT. Its translation is CATSREGDNTEAFF. The chain uses TRBV15 and TRBJ1-1; possible D gene TRBD1, 5 bases. Trimming shortened V by 0 bases and J by 2 bases, and 7 bases separated the two germline ends. Looked up from germline, CDR1 is LNHNV and CDR2 is YYDKDF (reference sequence). The CDR3 is 14 amino acids. Using reference TRBV15 and TRBJ1-1 for the parts outside the CDR3, the full variable domain is DAMVIQNPRYQVTQFGKPVTLSCSQTLNHNVMYWYQQKSSQAPKLLFHYYDKDFNNEADTPDNFQSRRPNTSFCFLDIRSPGLGDTAMYLCATSREGDNTEAFFGQGTRLTVV.

This clonotype came up many times. The chain is built from TRBV29-1 and TRBJ2-7, with TRBD2 matching 13 bases. CDR3 length: 15 residues. CDR1 and CDR2 (germline): SQVTM, ANQGSEA. V trimming: 4 bases; J trimming: 4 bases; junction bases outside the gene matches: 7. CDR3 nucleotide sequence: TGCAGCGTTGGAGCGGGACTAGCGGGAAGATACGAGCAGTACTTC. Encoded protein: CSVGAGLAGRYEQYF.

This clonotype occurred many times. The rearrangement joins TRBV12-3 or TRBV12-4 to TRBJ1-5, with a possible D match to TRBD1 (6 bases). The CDR3 length is 15 residues. The V end lost 6 bases, the J end lost 5 bases, and 17 bases lay between the germline ends. The CDR3: CASRPEGGRDQPQHF. CDR3 DNA sequence: TGTGCCAGCAGGCCTGAGGGGGGGCGAGATCAGCCCCAGCATTTT.

The genes are TRBV19 and TRBJ1-5; D remains unclear. V dropped 6 bases and J dropped 0 bases, with 9 bases sitting between them. The CDR3 contains 14 residues. Germline V gives CDR1 LNHDA, CDR2 SQIVND (reference sequence). Written as DNA, the CDR3 is TGTGCCAGTAGATTCGGGGATAGCAATCAGCCCCAGCATTTT. Its protein is CASRFGDSNQPQHF.

In this sample, this clonotype turned up many times. V gene TRBV29-1 combines with J gene TRBJ1-1; 8 positions agree with TRBD1. There are 12 residues in the CDR3. Germline V gives CDR1 SQVTM, CDR2 ANQGSEA. CDR3 nucleotides: TGCAGGATTGGGACAGGCGGGACTGAAGCTTTCTTT. Its protein is CRIGTGGTEAFF.

Only a few counts were recorded for this clonotype. The chain employs TRBV15 and TRBJ2-5; 7 bases map to TRBD1. Looked up from germline, CDR1 is LNHNV and CDR2 is YYDKDF (reference sequence). V gave up 1 base and J gave up 4 bases; unmatched junction bases: 9. The CDR3 is made up of 16 amino acids. The CDR3 bases are TGTGCCACCAGCAGAGGAGGAAACAGGGGAAGAGAGACCCAGTACTTC. It encodes CATSRGGNRGRETQYF.

This chain uses TRBV20-1 with TRBJ2-7; no definite D call. V gave up 0 bases and J gave up 4 bases, with 13 bases separating them. Germline V gene data show CDR1 as DFQATT and CDR2 as SNEGSKA (reference sequence). The CDR3 spans 14 residues. CDR3 DNA sequence: TGCAGTGCTAGAGATGGTTGGGTTTCATACGAGCAGTACTTC. It specifies CSARDGWVSYEQYF.

Here the CDR3 reads CASSQGGQGKTQYF. The CDR3 coding sequence is TGCGCCAGCAGCCAAGGTGGACAGGGGAAGACCCAGTACTTC. This chain connects TRBV4-1 to TRBJ2-5; 9 bases align to TRBD1. This CDR3 comprises 14 residues. Germline lookup yields CDR1 MGHRA and CDR2 YSYEKL. J gave up 6 bases and V 1 base, and 3 bases lay outside the gene matches.

This clonotype is judged medium-sized. The germline gene is not matched at one end of the junction; a read error may be the cause. CDR3 in DNA: TGTGCCAGCAGCTTAGGGAACACTGAAGCTTTCTTT. Its translation: CASSLGNTEAFF. The rearrangement joins TRBV12-3 or TRBV12-4 to TRBJ1-1; no clear D. The CDR3 is made up of 12 amino acids.

This clonotype was seen just once. This rearrangement joins TRBV20-1 to TRBJ2-2; D gene uncertain. Germline CDR1 DFQATT, CDR2 SNEGSKA (reference sequence). V lost 4 bases and J lost 0, with 15 bases in between. The CDR3 covers 16 residues. CDR3 DNA sequence: TGCAGTGCTAATCGGGCGGCGGAGACGAACACCGGGGAGCTGTTTTTT. It translates to CSANRAAETNTGELFF.

This clonotype has at least ten counts. CDR3 DNA sequence: TGTGCCAGCAGCCAAGTCAACGGTCCCTACGAGCAGTACTTC. Its translation is CASSQVNGPYEQYF. The chain uses TRBV3-1 and TRBJ2-7; D is unclear. Trimming cost V 1 base and J 2 bases, with 9 bases left between them. In germline, CDR1 is LGHDT, CDR2 YNNKEL (reference sequence). The CDR3 length is 14 residues.

There are a few counts of this clonotype. This sequence joins TRBV28 and TRBJ2-5; TRBD2 is a possible D gene (7 bases). Germline CDR1 reads MDHEN; CDR2 reads SYDVKM. V shed 3 bases and J shed 7 bases, with 21 bases lying between them. This CDR3 region has 16 residues. CDR3 amino acids: CASSLREGVIPPTQYF. As DNA, the CDR3 is TGTGCCAGCAGTTTGAGGGAGGGGGTGATCCCTCCGACCCAGTACTTC. The full variable domain, completed using reference TRBV28 and TRBJ2-5, is DVKVTQSSRYLVKRTGEKVFLECVQDMDHENMFWYRQDPGLGLRLIYFSYDVKMKEKGDIPEGYSVSREKKERFSLILESASTNQTSMYLCASSLREGVIPPTQYFGPGTRLLVL.